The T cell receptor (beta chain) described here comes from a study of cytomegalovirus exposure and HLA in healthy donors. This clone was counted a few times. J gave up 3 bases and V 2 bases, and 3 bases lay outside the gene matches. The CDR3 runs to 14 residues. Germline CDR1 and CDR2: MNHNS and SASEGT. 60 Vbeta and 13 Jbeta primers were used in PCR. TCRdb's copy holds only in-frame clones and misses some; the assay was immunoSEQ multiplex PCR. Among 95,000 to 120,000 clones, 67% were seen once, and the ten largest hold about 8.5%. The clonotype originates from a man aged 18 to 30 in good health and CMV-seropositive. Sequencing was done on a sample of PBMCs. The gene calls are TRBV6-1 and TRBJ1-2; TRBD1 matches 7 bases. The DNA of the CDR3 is TGTGCCAGCAGTGAACGGGACAGAGACTATGGCTACACCTTC. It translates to CASSERDRDYGYTF.